Listed here are 15 T cell receptor beta chains from one sample, sequenced in a study of cytomegalovirus exposure and HLA in healthy donors. PCR was performed using 60 Vbeta and 13 Jbeta primers. Produced via immunoSEQ multiplex PCR; TCRdb's table is partial and in-frame only. Here the sample spans under 250,000 clones, 79% being singletons. Material for sequencing was PBMCs. All receptors derive from a woman in her twenties or thirties in good health and CMV-seropositive.

The chain combines TRBV4-1 with TRBJ1-2; 7 bases are a match to TRBD1. V shed 4 bases, J shed 2 bases, and the junction held 7 bases outside the gene matches. CDR1 MGHRA and CDR2 YSYEKL come from the germline V gene. This CDR3 comprises 15 residues. The CDR3 loop is CASSPRQGGNYGYTF. The CDR3 coding sequence is TGCGCCAGCAGCCCCCGACAGGGCGGCAACTATGGCTACACCTTC.

This chain joins TRBV2 and TRBJ2-4; D is possibly TRBD1 (6 bases). Germline assignment: CDR1 SNHLY and CDR2 FYNNEI. The CDR3 is made up of 12 amino acids. V was clipped by 6 bases and J by 8 bases, with 11 bases between them. This CDR3 is CASSQQGHIQYF. CDR3 coding DNA: TGTGCCAGCAGCCAACAGGGCCACATTCAGTACTTC.

V and J are TRBV6-5 and TRBJ2-7; a weak D match, TRBD2 (5 bases). The V end lost 0 bases, the J end lost 5 bases, and 5 bases lay between the germline ends. The CDR3 runs 12 residues. The germline V gene has CDR1 MNHEY and CDR2 SVGAGI. The CDR3: CASSYSGDEQYF. The CDR3 coding sequence is TGTGCCAGCAGTTACTCGGGAGACGAGCAGTACTTC.

The V gene is TRBV9, the J gene TRBJ2-1, with TRBD2 matching over 9 bases. The V and J ends lost 5 bases and 1 base, in that order; junction bases with no gene match: 7. This CDR3 is built from 16 residues. CDR1 is SGDLS and CDR2 is YYNGEE in the germline V gene. CDR3 region: CASSAKTSGSYNEQFF. CDR3 coding DNA: TGTGCCAGCAGTGCAAAGACTAGCGGTTCCTACAATGAGCAGTTCTTC. The full variable domain, rest sourced from reference TRBV9 and TRBJ2-1, is DSGVTQTPKHLITATGQRVTLRCSPRSGDLSVYWYQQSLDQGLQFLIQYYNGEERAKGNILERFSAQQFPDLHSELNLSSLELGDSALYFCASSAKTSGSYNEQFFGPGTRLTVL.

This clone was observed a few times. This rearrangement joins TRBV27 to TRBJ2-3; TRBD2 aligns across 11 bases. The germline CDR1 and CDR2 sequences are MNHEY and SMNVEV (reference sequence). CDR3 size: 17 residues. V was pared by 6 bases and J by 5 bases, with 13 bases of the junction left unmatched. CDR3 bases: TGTGCCAGCAGCCTCCGAGGACTAGCGGGTTTAGGAGATACGCAGTATTTT. Amino acid sequence: CASSLRGLAGLGDTQYF.

This sequence joins TRBV7-9 and TRBJ1-2; 7 bases fit TRBD1. The CDR3 is 14 amino acids. The V gene's germline CDR1 is SEHNR and CDR2 FQNEAQ (reference sequence). Germline trimming cut 0 bases from V and 4 bases from J; bases unmatched to any gene: 2. The CDR3 spells CASSLATGPYGYTF. CDR3 coding DNA: TGTGCCAGCAGCTTAGCGACAGGGCCCTATGGCTACACCTTC. Full variable domain (missing parts from reference TRBV7-9 and TRBJ1-2): DTGVSQNPRHKITKRGQNVTFRCDPISEHNRLYWYRQTLGQGPEFLTYFQNEAQLEKSRLLSDRFSAERPKGSFSTLEIQRTEQGDSAMYLCASSLATGPYGYTFGSGTRLTVV.

J is TRBJ2-7 and V is TRBV7-8, with 16 bases identical to TRBD2. CDR3 length: 18 amino acids. With V trimmed by 1 base and J by 3 bases, 6 bases remained unmatched. Germline-derived CDR1 and CDR2 are SGHVS and FQNEAQ. Written as DNA, the CDR3 is TGTGCCAGCAGCTTAGGGGGACTAGCGGGGGGGCCTTTCTACGAGCAGTACTTC. Amino acid sequence: CASSLGGLAGGPFYEQYF.

This clone was seen a single time. The same CDR3 is also encoded by other DNA sequences in this sample. The genes are TRBV5-1 and TRBJ1-6; D unclear. This CDR3 region has 13 residues. Deletions cut 0 bases from V and 9 bases from J, with 7 bases between. Germline-derived CDR1 and CDR2 are SGHRS and YFSETQ. The DNA for the CDR3 is TGCGCCAGCAGCTTGGACCGTAGTTCACCCCTCCACTTT. As protein: CASSLDRSSPLHF.

The chain is built from TRBV15 and TRBJ1-3, with 7 positions matching TRBD1. The CDR3 consists of 13 residues. Germline CDR1 and CDR2: LNHNV and YYDKDF (reference sequence). Trimming at V came to 6 bases and at J to 2 bases, leaving 1 base not matched to a gene. The CDR3 DNA reads as TGTGCCACCAGGACAGGGCCTGGAAACACCATATATTTT. Residues: CATRTGPGNTIYF. The full variable domain, rest sourced from reference TRBV15 and TRBJ1-3, is DAMVIQNPRYQVTQFGKPVTLSCSQTLNHNVMYWYQQKSSQAPKLLFHYYDKDFNNEADTPDNFQSRRPNTSFCFLDIRSPGLGDTAMYLCATRTGPGNTIYFGEGSWLTVV.

This chain joins TRBV18 and TRBJ1-2; TRBD1 agrees at 7 bases. The CDR3 sequence is 17 residues long. J was trimmed by 4 bases and V by 4 bases; bases with no gene match: 15. Looked up from germline, CDR1 is KGHSH and CDR2 is LQKENI. The CDR3 DNA reads as TGTGCCAGCTCACTCGACCTTCGGACAGGACTGACCTATGGCTACACCTTC. This encodes CASSLDLRTGLTYGYTF. Full variable domain (outside the CDR3, taken from reference TRBV18 and TRBJ1-2): NAGVMQNPRHLVRRRGQEARLRCSPMKGHSHVYWYRQLPEEGLKFMVYLQKENIIDESGMPKERFSAEFPKEGPSILRIQQVVRGDSAAYFCASSLDLRTGLTYGYTFGSGTRLTVV.

The rearrangement joins TRBV5-5 to TRBJ2-2; 8 positions match TRBD1. Losses at the gene ends were 1 base for V and 3 bases for J; bases not matched to a gene: 5. CDR1 is SGHKS and CDR2 is YYEKEE in the germline V gene (reference sequence). The CDR3 is made up of 16 amino acids. The CDR3 coding sequence is TGTGCCAGCAGCTTGCGGCAGGGGGCCGACACCGGGGAGCTGTTTTTT. This translates into CASSLRQGADTGELFF.

The chain recombines TRBV29-1 with TRBJ2-7; TRBD1 matches at 8 bases. The CDR3 runs 13 residues. V gave up 4 bases and J gave up 2 bases; unmatched junction bases: 4. Germline assignment: CDR1 SQVTM and CDR2 ANQGSEA. CDR3 region: CSVGTGPTYEQYF. CDR3 nucleotide sequence: TGCAGCGTTGGGACAGGGCCAACCTACGAGCAGTACTTC.

The chain employs TRBV6-1 and TRBJ2-1, with 12 nucleotides matching TRBD2. Germline trimming cut 4 bases from V and 9 bases from J; bases unmatched to any gene: 10. CDR1 and CDR2 from the germline V gene are MNHNS and SASEGT. The CDR3 is 16 residues long. The CDR3 DNA is TGTGCCAGCAGTGCCCCGATACTAGCGGGAGGTCGTGAGCAGTTCTTC. Encoded protein: CASSAPILAGGREQFF.

The J gene is TRBJ2-7, the V gene TRBV11-2; 10 nucleotides align to TRBD1. The V segment lost 4 bases and the J segment 4 bases; nucleotides outside the gene matches: 4. The CDR3 consists of 14 residues. Germline V gene sequence: CDR1 SGHAT, CDR2 FQNNGV. CDR3 in DNA: TGTGCCAGCAGCTCAGGACAGGGGGATTACGAGCAGTACTTC. This translates into CASSSGQGDYEQYF.

The chain combines TRBV6-1 with TRBJ1-1; the D gene is possibly TRBD1 (5 bases). The CDR3 length is 13 residues. Trimming took 6 bases from V and 4 from J, leaving 12 bases between them. Per germline, CDR1 MNHNS and CDR2 SASEGT. CDR3 coding DNA: TGTGCCAGCAGGTGGGGGGGTAGCACTGAAGCTTTCTTT. Residues: CASRWGGSTEAFF.